This T cell receptor (beta chain) was identified during a study of metastatic and nonmetastatic thyroid tumors. TCRdb re-analyzed the PCR reads through MiXCR. Of some 27,000 clones in the sample, about 25% were seen once. Thyroid surgery took place with no prior treatment in any patient. V lost 0 bases to trimming and J lost 7 bases, with 13 bases between them. CDR1 MNHEY and CDR2 SVGEGT come from the germline V gene. The CDR3 sequence is 15 residues long. This clone was observed at least ten times. Input material: blood. The receptor was isolated from a female donor with papillary thyroid cancer or a benign thyroid nodule (not recorded which). Some clones in this sample may be carry-over from other donors' samples. The chain uses TRBV6-2 or TRBV6-3 and TRBJ2-1; the D is unclear. The CDR3 reads CASSYSSVPANEQFF. The DNA for the CDR3 is TGTGCCAGCAGTTACTCGTCGGTACCGGCGAATGAGCAGTTCTTC.